The 17 T cell receptor beta chains listed next were all sequenced from one sample in a study of cytomegalovirus exposure and HLA in healthy donors. Amplification used 60 Vbeta primers and 13 Jbeta primers. TCRdb's copy holds only in-frame clones and misses some; the assay was immunoSEQ multiplex PCR. The sample lists roughly 99,000 clones; roughly 87% were seen once. Sequenced sample: PBMCs. The receptors originated from a man in his thirties or forties in good health and CMV-seropositive.

The chain couples TRBV11-2 to TRBJ1-6; possible D gene TRBD1, 6 bases. The CDR3 runs to 16 residues. With 0 bases removed from V and 8 bases from J, the gap between germline ends came to 14 bases. Germline V lookup: CDR1 SGHAT, CDR2 FQNNGV. The DNA of the CDR3 is TGTGCCAGCAGCTTAGAAGTGGGGACACCCGATTCACCCCTCCACTTT. It codes for CASSLEVGTPDSPLHF.

This chain connects TRBV7-2 to TRBJ1-2, with TRBD1 matching 10 bases. V was clipped by 5 bases and J by 7 bases; unmatched bases: 7. CDR1 and CDR2 (germline): SGHTA, FQGNSA. This CDR3 comprises 14 residues. CDR3 sequence reads: CASSKGTGAPGYTF. The CDR3 DNA is TGTGCCAGCAGCAAAGGGACAGGGGCGCCTGGCTACACCTTC.

The table lists this clone with a few counts. The rearrangement uses TRBV30 and TRBJ1-1; D unresolved. This CDR3 has 11 amino acids. Deletions cut 2 bases from V and 11 bases from J, with 12 bases between. Germline V CDR1 and CDR2: GTSNPN, SVGIG (reference sequence). The CDR3 DNA reads as TGTGCCTGGAGTAAGTTGGAGTTGGCTTTCTTT. Protein: CAWSKLELAFF.

Details on this clone: Its ends do not fully match the called genes, so a read error is possible. The J gene is TRBJ2-4, the V gene TRBV19; D is undetermined. CDR3 length equals 13 residues. Germline V gives CDR1 LNHDA, CDR2 SQIVND (reference sequence). CDR3 sequence reads: CASSMIGRNSQYF. CDR3 nucleotide sequence: TGTGCCAGTAGTATGATCGGCAGGAACAGTCAGTACTTC.

The chain uses TRBV6-5 and TRBJ2-3; TRBD2 matches 9 bases. The ends lost 8 bases at V and 1 base at J; junction bases unmatched: 4. Looked up from germline, CDR1 is MNHEY and CDR2 is SVGAGI. The CDR3 is 14 amino acids. The CDR3 DNA reads as TGTGCCAGCGGCCAGCGGGGGGGCACAGATACGCAGTATTTT. The encoded protein is CASGQRGGTDTQYF.

The chain combines TRBV5-1 with TRBJ2-1; weak D call: TRBD2 (5 bases). The CDR3 runs 13 residues. The germline gives CDR1 SGHRS, CDR2 YFSETQ. Trimming took 5 bases from V and 4 from J, leaving 10 bases between them. DNA for the CDR3: TGCGCCAGCAGGGAGGCGGATTACAATGAGCAGTTCTTC. It codes for CASREADYNEQFF.

A word on this clone: Germline and junction disagree at one end, which may indicate a read error. This chain connects TRBV10-1 to TRBJ2-4; unclear D gene. CDR1 and CDR2 from the germline V gene are WNHNN and SYGVQD (reference sequence). The CDR3 is 14 amino acids. CDR3 protein: CASSESMAINSQYF. CDR3 sequence (DNA): TGCGCCAGCAGTGAGTCGATGGCTATAAACAGTCAGTACTTC.

The rearrangement joins TRBV10-3 to TRBJ1-5; weak D call: TRBD1 (6 bases). This CDR3 contains 15 residues. The germline V gene encodes CDR1 ENHRY and CDR2 SYGVKD. V was cut by 5 bases and J by 3 bases, with 14 bases left in between. This chain's CDR3 is CAISPSTGINQPQHF. CDR3 nucleotides: TGTGCCATCAGTCCCTCTACAGGGATCAATCAGCCCCAGCATTTT.

The CDR3 here is CASSVTGENTEAFF. CDR3 nucleotides: TGTGCCAGCAGCGTGACAGGGGAGAACACTGAAGCTTTCTTT. The chain employs TRBV6-1 and TRBJ1-1; 8 bases agree with TRBD1. Germline CDR1 MNHNS, CDR2 SASEGT. The CDR3 spans 14 residues. V lost 6 bases, J lost 1 base, and 4 bases stayed unmatched.

The CDR3 nucleotides read TGTGCCAGCAGCTTACCCCCCCGGACAGGCGTAAGTCGATCACCCCTCCACTTT. It is translated as CASSLPPRTGVSRSPLHF. The V gene is TRBV7-9, the J gene TRBJ1-6, with TRBD1 identical over 7 bases. Germline V gene lookup returns CDR1 SEHNR and CDR2 FQNEAQ (reference sequence). V lost 2 bases, J lost 10 bases, and 17 bases stayed unmatched. This CDR3 has 18 amino acids. Filled out from reference TRBV7-9 and TRBJ1-6, the complete variable domain reads DTGVSQNPRHKITKRGQNVTFRCDPISEHNRLYWYRQTLGQGPEFLTYFQNEAQLEKSRLLSDRFSAERPKGSFSTLEIQRTEQGDSAMYLCASSLPPRTGVSRSPLHFGNGTRLTVT.

The chain carries TRBV9 and TRBJ2-3; D may be TRBD2 (6 bases). Trimming pared 0 bases from V and 6 bases from J, leaving 14 bases between. The CDR3 totals 15 residues. Per the germline V gene, CDR1 is SGDLS and CDR2 is YYNGEE. The CDR3, as DNA: TGTGCCAGCAGCGTAGTCGGAGGGTTTGGTGATACGCAGTATTTT. Its protein product is CASSVVGGFGDTQYF.

The CDR3 DNA sequence: TGTGCCAGCAGCCCAATAAACCGGGACAGGGGATCCCTCTACGAGCAGTACTTC. Translating gives CASSPINRDRGSLYEQYF. This rearrangement joins TRBV11-2 to TRBJ2-7; 10 bases align to TRBD1. Germline V lookup: CDR1 SGHAT, CDR2 FQNNGV. The CDR3 is 18 amino acids. Unmatched junction bases numbered 16, after V lost 5 bases and J lost 3 bases.

V gene TRBV9 combines with J gene TRBJ1-2; possible D gene TRBD1, 6 bases. CDR1 SGDLS and CDR2 YYNGEE come from the germline V gene. Trimming stripped 2 bases from V and 8 bases from J, with 22 bases between. The CDR3 has 16 amino acids. In DNA form, the CDR3 reads TGTGCCAGCAGCGTCAACCCTATGGGGGGGCGGGGAGGCTACACCTTC. Translated, it gives CASSVNPMGGRGGYTF.

This chain joins TRBV5-1 and TRBJ1-2, with no clear D. The V and J ends lost 0 bases and 4 bases respectively, with 10 bases between them. The CDR3 spans 14 residues. Germline V lookup: CDR1 SGHRS, CDR2 YFSETQ. CDR3 region: CASSLEEGGYGYTF. CDR3 bases: TGCGCCAGCAGCTTGGAGGAGGGCGGCTATGGCTACACCTTC.

Turning to this clone: An end of the junction differs from the germline gene, which may be a read error. This chain connects TRBV7-9 to TRBJ2-7; 7 bases fit TRBD1. From germline, CDR1 is SEHNR and CDR2 FQNEAQ (reference sequence). CDR3 length: 16 residues. CDR3 sequence (DNA): TGTTCCAGCAGCTCCCGACAGGGTGGTTTCTACGATGTGCAGTACTTC. It is translated as CSSSSRQGGFYDVQYF.

This rearrangement joins TRBV5-4 to TRBJ1-2; 8 nucleotides agree with TRBD1. V lost 3 bases to trimming and J lost 5 bases; unmatched junction nucleotides: 9. Per germline, CDR1 SGHNT and CDR2 YYREEE (reference sequence). The CDR3 covers 15 residues. Here the CDR3 DNA reads TGTGCCAGCAGCTCGCAGGGGGCTTCTGGATATGGCTACACCTTC. Protein sequence: CASSSQGASGYGYTF.

This chain links TRBV19 with TRBJ2-1; 7 bases line up with TRBD1. Germline V gives CDR1 LNHDA, CDR2 SQIVND (reference sequence). V lost 5 bases and J lost 5; bases outside the gene matches: 12. The CDR3 consists of 16 residues. In DNA form, the CDR3 reads TGTGCCAGTAGTCCCGCCAGGGACAGAAAAAACAATGAGCAGTTCTTC. Encoded protein: CASSPARDRKNNEQFF. The full variable domain, its missing parts supplied by reference TRBV19 and TRBJ2-1, is DGGITQSPKYLFRKEGQNVTLSCEQNLNHDAMYWYRQDPGQGLRLIYYSQIVNDFQKGDIAEGYSVSREKKESFPLTVTSAQKNPTAFYLCASSPARDRKNNEQFFGPGTRLTVL.